A single T cell receptor beta chain is shown here with its context. No antigen is known for it. Together with a sample-barcoded 5' primer, a J-beta primer mix was included in a second PCR lasting roughly 6 to 12 cycles. TCRdb used MiXCR to reprocess the 5' RACE reads, holding one entry per CDR3 protein. The sample lists around 710,000 distinct CDR3 sequences; about 42% were seen once. These data are taken from a study of blood T cells in healthy people across ages. The V gene's germline CDR1 is ENHRY and CDR2 SYGVKD. This CDR3 spans 12 amino acids. V lost 7 bases and J lost 7, with 11 bases in between. Study-wide results and limits: Naive CD4+ cells and diversity were both higher in long-lived donors than in aged donors.

This receptor was identified in a woman in her sixties in good health. Sequencing was done on a sample of blood. V is TRBV10-3 and J is TRBJ2-1, with unresolved D. CDR3 sequence: CAIIGPGNEQFF. CDR3 coding DNA: TGTGCCATCATCGGACCTGGGAATGAGCAGTTCTTC.